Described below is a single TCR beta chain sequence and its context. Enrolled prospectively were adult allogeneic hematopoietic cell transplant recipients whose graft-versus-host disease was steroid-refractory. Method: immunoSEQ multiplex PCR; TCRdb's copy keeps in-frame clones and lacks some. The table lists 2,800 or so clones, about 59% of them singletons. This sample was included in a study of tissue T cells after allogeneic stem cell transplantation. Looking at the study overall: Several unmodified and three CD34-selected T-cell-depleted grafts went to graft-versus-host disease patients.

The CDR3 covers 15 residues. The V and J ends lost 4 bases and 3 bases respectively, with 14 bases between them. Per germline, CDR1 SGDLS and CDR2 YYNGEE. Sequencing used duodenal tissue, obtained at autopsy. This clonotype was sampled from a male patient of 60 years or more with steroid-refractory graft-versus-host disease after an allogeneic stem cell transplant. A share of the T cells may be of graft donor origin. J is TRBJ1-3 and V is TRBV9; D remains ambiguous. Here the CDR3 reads CASSSDLLLGNTIYF. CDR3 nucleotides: TGTGCCAGCAGCTCCGATTTATTACTTGGAAACACCATATATTTT. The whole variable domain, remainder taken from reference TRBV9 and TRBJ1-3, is DSGVTQTPKHLITATGQRVTLRCSPRSGDLSVYWYQQSLDQGLQFLIQYYNGEERAKGNILERFSAQQFPDLHSELNLSSLELGDSALYFCASSSDLLLGNTIYFGEGSWLTVV.